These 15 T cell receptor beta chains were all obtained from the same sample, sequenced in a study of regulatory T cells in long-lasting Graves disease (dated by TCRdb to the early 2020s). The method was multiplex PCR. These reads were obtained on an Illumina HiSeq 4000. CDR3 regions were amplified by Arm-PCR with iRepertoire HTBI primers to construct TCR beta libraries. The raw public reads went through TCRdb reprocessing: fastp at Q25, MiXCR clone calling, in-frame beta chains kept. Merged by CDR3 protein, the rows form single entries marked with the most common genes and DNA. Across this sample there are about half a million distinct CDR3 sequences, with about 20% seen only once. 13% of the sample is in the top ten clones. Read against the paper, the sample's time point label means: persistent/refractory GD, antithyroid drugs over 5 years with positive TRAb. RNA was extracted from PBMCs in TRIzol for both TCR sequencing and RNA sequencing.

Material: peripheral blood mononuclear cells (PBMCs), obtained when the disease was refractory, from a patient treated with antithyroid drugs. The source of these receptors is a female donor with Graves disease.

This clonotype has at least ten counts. Here the CDR3 DNA reads TGTGCCAGCAGTTTTTCACTCCGAGGCTACACCTTC. Translating gives CASSFSLRGYTF. V gene TRBV28 combines with J gene TRBJ1-2; no firm D call. The CDR3 loop spans 12 amino acids. Germline V gene sequence: CDR1 MDHEN, CDR2 SYDVKM. V lost 3 bases and J lost 8, with 10 bases in between.

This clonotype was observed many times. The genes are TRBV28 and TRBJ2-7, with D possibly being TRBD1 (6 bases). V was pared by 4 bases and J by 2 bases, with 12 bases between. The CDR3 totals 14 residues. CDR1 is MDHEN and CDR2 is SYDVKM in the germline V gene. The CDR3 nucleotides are TGTGCCAGCAGTTCTCAGACAGGTACCTACGAGCAGTACTTC. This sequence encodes CASSSQTGTYEQYF. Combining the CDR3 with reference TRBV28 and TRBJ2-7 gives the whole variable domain DVKVTQSSRYLVKRTGEKVFLECVQDMDHENMFWYRQDPGLGLRLIYFSYDVKMKEKGDIPEGYSVSREKKERFSLILESASTNQTSMYLCASSSQTGTYEQYFGPGTRLTVT.

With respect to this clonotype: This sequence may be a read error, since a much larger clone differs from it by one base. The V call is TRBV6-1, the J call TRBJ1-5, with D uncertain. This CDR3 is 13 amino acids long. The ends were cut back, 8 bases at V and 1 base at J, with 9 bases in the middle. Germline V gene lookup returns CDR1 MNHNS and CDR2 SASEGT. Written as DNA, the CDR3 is TGTGCCAGCGGAAGAACAAGCAATCAGCCCCAGCATTTT. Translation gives CASGRTSNQPQHF.

The CDR3 region is CSARPSDKPSLGTEAFF. CDR3 DNA: TGCAGTGCTAGACCCTCAGACAAACCCTCGTTGGGCACTGAAGCTTTCTTT. The chain links TRBV20-1 to TRBJ1-1; D remains ambiguous. CDR1 is DFQATT and CDR2 is SNEGSKA in the germline V gene (reference sequence). The V end was cut by 2 bases, the J end by 4 bases, with 23 bases between. The CDR3 has 17 residues.

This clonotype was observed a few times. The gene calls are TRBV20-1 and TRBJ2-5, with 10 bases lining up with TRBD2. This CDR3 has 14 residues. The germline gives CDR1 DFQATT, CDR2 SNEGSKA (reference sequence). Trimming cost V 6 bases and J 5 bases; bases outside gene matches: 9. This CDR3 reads CSALGLAELETQYF. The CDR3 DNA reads TGCAGTGCCCTCGGACTAGCGGAATTGGAGACCCAGTACTTC.

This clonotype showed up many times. CDR3 sequence (DNA): TGTGCCAGCAGTACGGGGACCCTTGGACTTCAGCCCCAGCATTTT. Translation: CASSTGTLGLQPQHF. The chain is built from TRBV28 and TRBJ1-5; tentatively, D is TRBD1 (5 bases). V dropped 5 bases and J dropped 6 bases, with 17 bases sitting between them. This CDR3 is built from 15 residues. Per germline, CDR1 MDHEN and CDR2 SYDVKM.

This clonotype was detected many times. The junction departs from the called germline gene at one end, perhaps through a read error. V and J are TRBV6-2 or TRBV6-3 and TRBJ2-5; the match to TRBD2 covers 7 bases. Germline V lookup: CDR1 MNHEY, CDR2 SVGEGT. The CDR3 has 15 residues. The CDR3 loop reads CASSYYGTGGETQYF. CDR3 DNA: TGTGCCAGCAGCTACTATGGGACGGGAGGAGAGACCCAGTACTTC.

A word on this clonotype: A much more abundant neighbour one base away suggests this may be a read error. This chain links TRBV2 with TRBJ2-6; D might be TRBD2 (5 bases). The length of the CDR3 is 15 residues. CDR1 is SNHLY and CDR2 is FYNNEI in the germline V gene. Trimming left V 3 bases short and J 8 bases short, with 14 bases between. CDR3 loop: CASSDWRSPTNVLTF. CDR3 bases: TGTGCCAGCAGTGACTGGAGGAGCCCGACCAACGTCCTGACTTTC.

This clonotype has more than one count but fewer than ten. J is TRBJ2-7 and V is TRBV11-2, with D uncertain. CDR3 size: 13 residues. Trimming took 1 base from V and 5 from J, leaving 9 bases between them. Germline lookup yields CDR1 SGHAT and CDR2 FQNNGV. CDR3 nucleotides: TGTGCCAGCAGCTTAGTTTTCTGGGACGAGCAGTACTTC. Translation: CASSLVFWDEQYF.

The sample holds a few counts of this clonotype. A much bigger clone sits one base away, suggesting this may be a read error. The CDR3 is CVSSYPGTSTETQYF. CDR3 DNA sequence: TGTGTCAGCAGTTACCCCGGGACTTCAACGGAGACCCAGTACTTC. V is TRBV6-2 or TRBV6-3 and J is TRBJ2-5; a possible D gene is TRBD2 (6 bases). The CDR3 runs 15 residues. The germline gives CDR1 MNHEY, CDR2 SVGEGT.

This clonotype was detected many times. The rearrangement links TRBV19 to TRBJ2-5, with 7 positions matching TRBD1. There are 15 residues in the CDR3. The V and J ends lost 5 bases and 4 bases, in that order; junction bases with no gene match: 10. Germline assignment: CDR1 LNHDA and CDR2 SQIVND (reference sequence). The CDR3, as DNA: TGTGCCAGTAGTCCAACGACAGGGTGGGGAGAGACCCAGTACTTC. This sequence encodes CASSPTTGWGETQYF.

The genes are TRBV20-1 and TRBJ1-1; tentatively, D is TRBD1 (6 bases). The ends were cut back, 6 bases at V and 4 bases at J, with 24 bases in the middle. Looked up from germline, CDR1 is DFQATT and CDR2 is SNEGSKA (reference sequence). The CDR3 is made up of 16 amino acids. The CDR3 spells CSARILVGGLGTEAFF. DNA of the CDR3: TGCAGTGCCCGAATATTAGTGGGGGGCTTGGGCACTGAAGCTTTCTTT.

CDR3: CASSQPLRRTGELFF. CDR3 nucleotides: TGCGCCAGCAGCCAACCTCTACGTAGGACCGGGGAGCTGTTTTTT. The V call is TRBV4-1, the J call TRBJ2-2, with unresolved D. V was clipped by 2 bases and J by 5 bases, with 12 bases between them. CDR3 length: 15 amino acids. Germline V lookup: CDR1 MGHRA, CDR2 YSYEKL.

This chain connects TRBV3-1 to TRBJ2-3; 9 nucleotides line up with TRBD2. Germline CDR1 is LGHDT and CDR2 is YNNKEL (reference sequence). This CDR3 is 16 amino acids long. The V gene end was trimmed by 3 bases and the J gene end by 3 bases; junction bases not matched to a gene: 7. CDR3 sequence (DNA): TGTGCCAGCAGCCATTGGACTAGCGCGGTAACAGATACGCAGTATTTT. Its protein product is CASSHWTSAVTDTQYF.

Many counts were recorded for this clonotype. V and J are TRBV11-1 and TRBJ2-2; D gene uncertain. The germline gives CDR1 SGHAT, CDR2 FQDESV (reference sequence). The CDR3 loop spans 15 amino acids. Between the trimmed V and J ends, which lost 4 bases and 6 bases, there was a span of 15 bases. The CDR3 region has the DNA TGTGCCAGCAGCTCCCTTATTCGGGCGCCCGGGGAGCTGTTTTTT. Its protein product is CASSSLIRAPGELFF.